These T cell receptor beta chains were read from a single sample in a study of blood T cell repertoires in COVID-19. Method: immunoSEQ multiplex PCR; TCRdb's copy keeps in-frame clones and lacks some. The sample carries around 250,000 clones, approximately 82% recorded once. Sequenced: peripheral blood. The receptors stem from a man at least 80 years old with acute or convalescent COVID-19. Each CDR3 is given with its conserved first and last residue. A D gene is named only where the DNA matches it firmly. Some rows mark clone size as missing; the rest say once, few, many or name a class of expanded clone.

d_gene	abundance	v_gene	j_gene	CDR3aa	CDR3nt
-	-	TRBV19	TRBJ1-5	CASSSIIRGGQPQHF	TGTGCCAGTAGTTCCATCATAAGGGGTGGGCAGCCCCAGCATTTT
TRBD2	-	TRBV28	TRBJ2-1	CASSLSGGPYNEQFF	TGTGCCAGCAGTTTATCGGGGGGACCGTACAATGAGCAGTTCTTC
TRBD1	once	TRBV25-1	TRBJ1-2	CASSDRANYGYTF	TGTGCCAGCTCGGACAGGGCTAACTATGGCTACACCTTC
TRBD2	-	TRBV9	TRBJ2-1	CASSVGASGGAGHNEQFF	TGTGCCAGCAGCGTAGGGGCTAGCGGGGGAGCGGGGCACAATGAGCAGTTCTTC
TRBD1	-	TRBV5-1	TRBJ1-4	CASSWGTGGFTNEKLFF	TGCGCCAGCAGCTGGGGGACAGGGGGCTTCACTAATGAAAAACTGTTTTTT
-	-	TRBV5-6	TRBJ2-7	CASSSQVGYEQYF	TGTGCCAGCAGCTCTCAGGTTGGGTACGAGCAGTACTTC
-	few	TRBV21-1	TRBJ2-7	CASSNKGVPYEQYF	TGTGCCAGCAGCAATAAGGGGGTTCCCTACGAGCAGTACTTC
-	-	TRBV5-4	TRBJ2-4	CASRAPGEINIQYF	TGTGCCAGCAGAGCCCCCGGGGAGATAAACATTCAGTACTTC
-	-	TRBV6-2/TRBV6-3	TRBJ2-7	CASSSRTAYEQYF	TGTGCCAGCAGTTCACGGACAGCCTACGAGCAGTACTTC
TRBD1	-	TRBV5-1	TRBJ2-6	CATGTGTSGANVLTF	TGCGCCACAGGGACAGGGACCTCTGGGGCCAACGTCCTGACTTTC
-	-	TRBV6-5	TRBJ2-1	CASSAGISYNEQFF	TGTGCCAGCAGCGCAGGAATCTCCTACAATGAGCAGTTCTTC